This TCR beta chain was sequenced for a study of blood T cell repertoires in COVID-19. Methods used by the authors: For nucleated cells, counts were estimated from reference gene primer amplification. TCRdb's table, derived via immunoSEQ multiplex PCR, lists solely in-frame clones and lacks some. V, J and clone size derive from that table, while D and trimming were established from the DNA sequence. The repertoire holds under 250,000 clones, with about four fifths as singletons. Trimming pared 0 bases from V and 5 bases from J, leaving 17 bases between. Germline V gene data show CDR1 as LGHNA and CDR2 as YSLEER. The CDR3 sequence is 16 residues long.

The chain combines TRBV4-3 with TRBJ2-7; D may be TRBD1 (6 bases). This sequence originates from a woman in her forties or fifties with acute COVID-19. Sequenced input: PBMCs or T cells enriched from blood (not recorded which). For the CDR3, the DNA is TGCGCCAGCAGCCAAGAACATCGCAGGGGTAGGGACGAGCAGTACTTC. This sequence encodes CASSQEHRRGRDEQYF.